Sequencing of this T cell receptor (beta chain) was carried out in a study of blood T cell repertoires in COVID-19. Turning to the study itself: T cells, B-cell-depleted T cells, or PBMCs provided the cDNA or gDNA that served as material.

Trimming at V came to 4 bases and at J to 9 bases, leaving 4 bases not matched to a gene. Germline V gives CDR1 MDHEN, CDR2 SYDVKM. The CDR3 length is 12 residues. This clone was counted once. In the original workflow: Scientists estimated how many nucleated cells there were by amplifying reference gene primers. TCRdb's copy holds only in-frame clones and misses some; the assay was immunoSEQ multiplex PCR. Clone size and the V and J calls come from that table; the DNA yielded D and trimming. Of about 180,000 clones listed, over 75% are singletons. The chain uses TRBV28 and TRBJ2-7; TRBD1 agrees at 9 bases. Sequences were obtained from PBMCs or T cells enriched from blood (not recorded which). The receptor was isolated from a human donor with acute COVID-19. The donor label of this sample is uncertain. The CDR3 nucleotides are TGTGCCAGCAGTTGGGACAGGGAAGTGCAGTACTTC. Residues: CASSWDREVQYF.